This TCR beta chain is from a study of blood T cell repertoires in COVID-19 (dated by TCRdb to the early 2020s). At the level of the whole study: The collaborator samples originated in the United States, Italy and Spain and spanned the acute and convalescent phases of COVID-19. The material from the prospective study consisted of cDNA or gDNA derived from T cells, B-cell-depleted T cells, or PBMCs. Deeply sampled blood TCRbeta repertoires from subjects exposed to, actively infected with, or recovered from COVID-19 were included in the dataset. A freely available public database, intended as a resource for researchers studying the immune response to SARS-CoV-2, is where the repertoires were released. The samples were drawn from two sources: the first 160 participants of the ongoing ImmuneRACE study, and 1,200 or so subjects contributed by 6 global collaborators. Sample metadata almost always included a de-identified subject ID, COVID-19 status, age in years and sex. Where available, HLA class I and class II types were obtained from metadata supplied by the sample provider rather than from assay-based typing.

The immunoSEQ Assay, a bias-controlled multiplex PCR, was used to amplify TCRbeta CDR3 regions from genomic DNA. The study's processing was this. Nucleated cell counts per sample were estimated from amplification of reference gene primers within the assay. To quantify the absolute abundance of each unique TCRbeta CDR3 rearrangement, sequence reads were collapsed and filtered. For each sample, productive Simpson clonality was calculated by taking the square root of Simpson's diversity index across productive rearrangements. TCRdb took this table from immuneACCESS and kept in-frame rearrangements with V and J called. Such tables lack part of the clones; where checked against another copy, unresolved V genes explain under half of the gap, and the rest is unexplained. V and J calls and clone size follow that table, whereas D and trimming were derived from the DNA. The sample has 35,000 to 40,000 clones on record, 70% to 90% of them singletons. Together, the top ten hold approximately 14% of the sample.

Points on this clone: There is no known antigen for this receptor. No much larger clonotype is one base removed from it; base qualities were not supplied.

Overall study results and their limits: The quantity of clinical and demographic metadata differed by source and by participant and was supplied without curation.

The cysteine opens and the phenylalanine closes a CDR3 of 20 amino acids. Only CDR3 DNA remains: 60 bases, in frame from the first base. The junction shows trimming of 5 bases on V and 4 bases on J, and the gene matches do not reach 16 bases of it. Sequences MGHRA (CDR1) and YSYEKL (CDR2) are obtained from the germline V gene. Whole blood was collected in K2EDTA tubes by collaborating institutions according to the institutions' own protocols. Collaborator samples were shipped for TCRbeta analysis as frozen whole blood, isolated PBMCs, or DNA extracted from either sample type. The source material was peripheral blood. The chain was built from TRBV4-1 and TRBJ2-3; TRBD2 lines up with 15 middle nucleotides. The sequence was collected from a human donor in a cohort sampled during active COVID-19. The CDR3 protein sequence reads: CASSKAGTSGGSRRADTQYF. The nucleotide sequence reads TGCGCCAGCAGCAAAGCCGGGACTAGCGGGGGGAGTCGGCGGGCAGATACGCAGTATTTT.